This T cell receptor beta chain was sequenced during a study of blood T cell repertoires in COVID-19. Study-level background: Donors in the United States, Italy and Spain gave samples during acute or convalescent COVID-19. Sources were T cells, B-cell-depleted T cells, or PBMCs; the material itself was cDNA or gDNA.

This CDR3 is 13 amino acids long. In germline, CDR1 is SGHDT, CDR2 YYEEEE. V shed 4 bases and J shed 1 base, with 8 bases lying between them. Per the study methods: How many nucleated cells were present was estimated from reference gene primer amplification. The table came from immunoSEQ multiplex PCR; TCRdb's copy has only in-frame clones and leaves some out. For V, J and clone size, that table is used; D and trimming come from the DNA. The sample lists about 42,000 clones, roughly 89% seen once, with about 2.8% in the top ten. This chain joins TRBV5-6 and TRBJ1-1; a weak D match, TRBD1 (6 bases). The sequenced sample consisted of peripheral blood. The receptor's source is a man aged 50-60 years with active COVID-19. This CDR3 is CASSRTANTEAFF. CDR3 nucleotides: TGTGCCAGCAGCCGGACAGCGAACACTGAAGCTTTCTTT.